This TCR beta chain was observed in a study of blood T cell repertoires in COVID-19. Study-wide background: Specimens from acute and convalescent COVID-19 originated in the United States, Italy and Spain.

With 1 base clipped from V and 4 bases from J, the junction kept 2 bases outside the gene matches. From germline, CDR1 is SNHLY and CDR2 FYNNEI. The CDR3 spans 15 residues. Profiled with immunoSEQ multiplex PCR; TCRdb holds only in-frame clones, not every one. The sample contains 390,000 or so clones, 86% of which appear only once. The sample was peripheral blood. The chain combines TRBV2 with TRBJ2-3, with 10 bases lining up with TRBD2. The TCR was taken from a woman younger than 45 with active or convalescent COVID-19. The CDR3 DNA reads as TGTGCCAGCAGTGAAGTAGGACTAGCGGCAGATACGCAGTATTTT. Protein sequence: CASSEVGLAADTQYF.